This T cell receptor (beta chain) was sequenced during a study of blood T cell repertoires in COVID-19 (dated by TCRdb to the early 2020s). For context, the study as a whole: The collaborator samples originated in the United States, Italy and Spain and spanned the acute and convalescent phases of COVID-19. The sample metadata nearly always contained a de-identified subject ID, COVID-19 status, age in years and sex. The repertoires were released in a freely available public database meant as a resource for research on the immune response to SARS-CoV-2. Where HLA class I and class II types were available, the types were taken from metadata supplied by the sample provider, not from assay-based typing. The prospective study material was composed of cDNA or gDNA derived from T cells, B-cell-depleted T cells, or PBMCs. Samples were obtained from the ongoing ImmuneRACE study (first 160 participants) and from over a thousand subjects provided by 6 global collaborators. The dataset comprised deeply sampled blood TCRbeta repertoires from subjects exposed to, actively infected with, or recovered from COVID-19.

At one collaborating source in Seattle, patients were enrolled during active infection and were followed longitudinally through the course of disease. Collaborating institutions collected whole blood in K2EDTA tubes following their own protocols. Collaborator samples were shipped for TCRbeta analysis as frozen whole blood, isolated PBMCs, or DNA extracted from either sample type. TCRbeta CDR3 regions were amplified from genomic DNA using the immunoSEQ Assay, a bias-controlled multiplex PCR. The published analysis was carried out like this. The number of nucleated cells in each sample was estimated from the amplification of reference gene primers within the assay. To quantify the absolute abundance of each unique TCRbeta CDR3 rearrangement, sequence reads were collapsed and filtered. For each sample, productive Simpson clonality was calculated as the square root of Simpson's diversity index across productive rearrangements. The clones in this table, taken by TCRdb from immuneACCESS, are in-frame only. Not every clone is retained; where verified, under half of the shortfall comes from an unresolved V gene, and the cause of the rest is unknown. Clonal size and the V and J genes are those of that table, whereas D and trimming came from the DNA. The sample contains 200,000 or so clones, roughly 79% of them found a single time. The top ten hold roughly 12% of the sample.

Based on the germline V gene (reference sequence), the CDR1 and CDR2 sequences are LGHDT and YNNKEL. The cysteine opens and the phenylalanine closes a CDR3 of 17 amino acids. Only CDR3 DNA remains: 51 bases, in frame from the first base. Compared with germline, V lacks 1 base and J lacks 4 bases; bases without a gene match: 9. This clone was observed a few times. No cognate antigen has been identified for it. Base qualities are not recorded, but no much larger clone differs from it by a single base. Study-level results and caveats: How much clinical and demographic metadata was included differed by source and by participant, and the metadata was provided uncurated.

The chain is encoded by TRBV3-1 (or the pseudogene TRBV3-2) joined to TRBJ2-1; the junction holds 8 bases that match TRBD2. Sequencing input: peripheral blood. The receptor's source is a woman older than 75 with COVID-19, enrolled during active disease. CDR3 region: CASSQAISSGDYNEQFF. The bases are TGTGCCAGCAGCCAAGCCATAAGTAGCGGGGATTACAATGAGCAGTTCTTC.